This entry lists 18 T cell receptor beta chains sequenced from one sample in a study of blood T cells in healthy people across ages. Together with a sample-barcoded 5' primer, a J-beta primer mix was included in a second PCR lasting about 6 to 12 cycles. Each CDR3 protein gets one entry after TCRdb re-called the 5' RACE reads with MiXCR. The table shows around 1,700,000 distinct CDR3 sequences, with roughly 30% occurring only once. Sequenced material: blood. Every receptor here comes from a woman between 25 and 40 years old in good health.

With respect to this clonotype: A single base separates this from a much larger clone, so it may be a read error. The chain carries TRBV29-1 and TRBJ2-4; D is possibly TRBD2 (5 bases). The last part of the DNA fits TRBJ2-7 better; the J call may be wrong. This CDR3 contains 12 residues. The germline gives CDR1 SQVTM, CDR2 ANQGSEA. CDR3 residues: CGVEPGSGEQYF. CDR3 DNA sequence: TGCGGCGTTGAGCCGGGGTCGGGCGAGCAGTACTTC.

This clonotype was detected ten times or more. DNA of the CDR3: TGTGCCAGCAGCCCCCATTTGGCTAGCACAGATACGCAGTATTTT. It codes for CASSPHLASTDTQYF. The gene calls are TRBV7-3 and TRBJ2-3, with no clear D. The germline V and J ends were trimmed by 5 bases and 0 bases, with 12 bases remaining between them. Germline CDR1 and CDR2: SGHTA and FQGTGA. This CDR3 has 15 residues.

As for this clonotype: A much larger clone lies one base from this, so it may be a read error. The chain joins TRBV29-1 to TRBJ2-1; tentatively, D is TRBD2 (5 bases). Trimming removed 0 bases at V and 13 bases at J, with 16 bases between. CDR1 and CDR2 from the germline V gene are SQVTM and ANQGSEA. The CDR3 runs to 13 residues. The CDR3 DNA follows: TGCAGCGTTGAAGATGGACTGGGAGAGACCCAGTTCTTC. Its translation: CSVEDGLGETQFF.

This clonotype came up a few times. The chain recombines TRBV7-6 with TRBJ2-3; TRBD2 matches 7 bases. V gave up 2 bases and J gave up 6 bases; unmatched junction bases: 14. This CDR3 spans 17 amino acids. The germline gives CDR1 SGHVS, CDR2 FNYEAQ. For the CDR3, the DNA is TGTGCCAGCAGCTTAAGAGGAAGGGAGGGCCTTGCCGATACGCAGTATTTT. It encodes CASSLRGREGLADTQYF.

This clonotype was counted only a few times. For the CDR3, the DNA is TGTGCCAGCAGTTTATTGGGCGGAGGCAACGTCCTGACTTTC. Amino acid sequence: CASSLLGGGNVLTF. The chain joins TRBV28 to TRBJ2-6; possibly TRBD2 for D (5 bases). Germline V CDR1 and CDR2: MDHEN, SYDVKM. Trimming took 1 base from V and 9 from J, leaving 10 bases between them. The CDR3 sequence is 14 residues long.

This clonotype has ten or more counts. The V call is TRBV29-1, the J call TRBJ2-5, with D maybe TRBD1 (6 bases). The V gene lost 7 bases and the J gene lost 3 bases, with 18 bases spanning the gap. Germline lookup yields CDR1 SQVTM and CDR2 ANQGSEA. The CDR3 sequence is 14 residues long. CDR3 residues: CSAAGVPLKETQYF. As DNA, the CDR3 is TGCAGCGCCGCAGGGGTCCCGCTTAAAGAGACCCAGTACTTC.

This clonotype appeared a few times. The chain uses TRBV12-3 or TRBV12-4 and TRBJ2-1; 7 bases line up with TRBD2. The CDR3 is 15 amino acids. V was clipped by 5 bases and J by 4 bases; unmatched bases: 8. CDR3 nucleotides: TGTGCCAGCAGTCGTCTAGCGGAGATTTACAATGAGCAGTTCTTC. Protein: CASSRLAEIYNEQFF.

The genes are TRBV7-6 and TRBJ2-2, with 8 bases aligning to TRBD1. The CDR3 covers 15 residues. V trimming: 1 base; J trimming: 6 bases; junction bases outside the gene matches: 4. Per the germline V gene, CDR1 is SGHVS and CDR2 is FNYEAQ. The CDR3 region has the DNA TGTGCCAGCAGCTTAGGGACAGGGAGGTCCGGGGAGCTGTTTTTT. Amino acid sequence: CASSLGTGRSGELFF. Full variable domain (missing parts from reference TRBV7-6 and TRBJ2-2): GAGVSQSPRYKVTKRGQDVALRCDPISGHVSLYWYRQALGQGPEFLTYFNYEAQQDKSGLPNDRFSAERPEGSISTLTIQRTEQRDSAMYRCASSLGTGRSGELFFGEGSRLTVL.

This clonotype was recorded at least ten times. The chain has TRBV20-1 and TRBJ2-5; D possibly corresponds to TRBD1 (7 bases). Germline CDR1 is DFQATT and CDR2 is SNEGSKA (reference sequence). V was clipped by 5 bases and J by 0 bases, with 13 bases between them. This CDR3 region has 14 residues. The CDR3 region is CSAFRGVYQETQYF. The DNA of the CDR3 is TGCAGTGCTTTCAGGGGGGTGTACCAAGAGACCCAGTACTTC.

About this clonotype: A much larger clone differs from this one at a single base, so this may be a read error. V is TRBV10-3 and J is TRBJ1-2, with 11 bases lining up with TRBD1. Per germline, CDR1 ENHRY and CDR2 SYGVKD. This CDR3 is 14 amino acids long. CDR3 amino acids: CAISGTGGDYGHTF. DNA of the CDR3: TGTGCCATCAGTGGGACAGGGGGCGACTATGGCCACACCTTC.

The V call is TRBV18, the J call TRBJ2-5, with 15 positions matching TRBD2. The end of the DNA aligns better with TRBJ2-4, so the J call may be wrong. This CDR3 is 18 amino acids long. Per germline, CDR1 KGHSH and CDR2 LQKENI. CDR3 sequence (DNA): TGTGCCAGCTCACCACGGGGACTAGCGGGGGGACACAAAAACATTCAGTACTTC. It translates to CASSPRGLAGGHKNIQYF.

This chain connects TRBV7-3 to TRBJ2-3; weak D call: TRBD1 (6 bases). The CDR3 totals 16 residues. Germline V gene sequence: CDR1 SGHTA, CDR2 FQGTGA. With 0 bases removed from V and 2 bases from J, the gap between germline ends came to 12 bases. The chain's CDR3 is CASSLTAGEHTDTQYF. CDR3 nucleotide sequence: TGTGCCAGCAGCTTAACGGCAGGGGAGCACACAGATACGCAGTATTTT.

The rearrangement links TRBV5-1 to TRBJ2-5; D not resolved. Germline CDR1 SGHRS, CDR2 YFSETQ. Deletions cut 3 bases from V and 2 bases from J, with 8 bases between. This CDR3 has 13 residues. The chain's CDR3 is CASSSMTQETQYF. CDR3 sequence (DNA): TGCGCCAGCAGCTCGATGACGCAAGAGACCCAGTACTTC.

The chain has TRBV20-1 and TRBJ2-1; TRBD2 matches at 10 bases. Germline loops: CDR1 DFQATT, CDR2 SNEGSKA (reference sequence). The CDR3 totals 16 residues. V lost 6 bases to trimming and J lost 0 bases; unmatched junction nucleotides: 8. CDR3 protein: CSAKSSSGSSYNEQFF. The CDR3 coding sequence is TGCAGTGCAAAAAGTTCTAGCGGGAGCTCCTACAATGAGCAGTTCTTC.

This clonotype has ten or more counts. The gene calls are TRBV20-1 and TRBJ2-1; D not resolved. The V and J ends lost 1 base and 2 bases respectively, with 6 bases between them. CDR3 length equals 13 residues. CDR1 and CDR2 (germline): DFQATT, SNEGSKA (reference sequence). The CDR3 region is CSARGQTYNEQFF. In DNA form, the CDR3 reads TGCAGTGCTAGAGGTCAGACCTACAATGAGCAGTTCTTC.

The sample holds a few counts of this clonotype. The chain uses TRBV7-2 and TRBJ2-7; possible D gene TRBD2, 5 bases. Trimming removed 5 bases at V and 4 bases at J, with 18 bases between. Germline loops: CDR1 SGHTA, CDR2 FQGNSA. The length of the CDR3 is 15 residues. The CDR3 here is CASSSLTGSLYEQYF. The CDR3 nucleotides are TGTGCCAGCAGCAGCCTTACGGGGAGCCTTTACGAGCAGTACTTC.

The chain has TRBV19 and TRBJ1-5, with a tentative D call TRBD1 (5 bases). Trimming removed 3 bases from V and 2 bases from J, with 11 bases in between. This CDR3 has 15 amino acids. Germline V gene sequence: CDR1 LNHDA, CDR2 SQIVND (reference sequence). CDR3 in amino acids: CASSISGMGNQPQHF. DNA for the CDR3: TGTGCCAGTAGTATCTCAGGGATGGGCAATCAGCCCCAGCATTTT. Complete variable domain (other parts from reference TRBV19 and TRBJ1-5): DGGITQSPKYLFRKEGQNVTLSCEQNLNHDAMYWYRQDPGQGLRLIYYSQIVNDFQKGDIAEGYSVSREKKESFPLTVTSAQKNPTAFYLCASSISGMGNQPQHFGDGTRLSIL.

V and J are TRBV7-9 and TRBJ2-1, with D perhaps TRBD1 or TRBD2 (6 bases each). Germline V gene lookup returns CDR1 SEHNR and CDR2 FQNEAQ (reference sequence). The CDR3 spans 14 residues. Between the trimmed V and J ends, which lost 6 bases and 8 bases, there was a span of 17 bases. CDR3 nucleotides: TGTGCCAGCAGGATTCTAGACAGGAGGGATGAGCAGTTCTTC. This encodes CASRILDRRDEQFF.